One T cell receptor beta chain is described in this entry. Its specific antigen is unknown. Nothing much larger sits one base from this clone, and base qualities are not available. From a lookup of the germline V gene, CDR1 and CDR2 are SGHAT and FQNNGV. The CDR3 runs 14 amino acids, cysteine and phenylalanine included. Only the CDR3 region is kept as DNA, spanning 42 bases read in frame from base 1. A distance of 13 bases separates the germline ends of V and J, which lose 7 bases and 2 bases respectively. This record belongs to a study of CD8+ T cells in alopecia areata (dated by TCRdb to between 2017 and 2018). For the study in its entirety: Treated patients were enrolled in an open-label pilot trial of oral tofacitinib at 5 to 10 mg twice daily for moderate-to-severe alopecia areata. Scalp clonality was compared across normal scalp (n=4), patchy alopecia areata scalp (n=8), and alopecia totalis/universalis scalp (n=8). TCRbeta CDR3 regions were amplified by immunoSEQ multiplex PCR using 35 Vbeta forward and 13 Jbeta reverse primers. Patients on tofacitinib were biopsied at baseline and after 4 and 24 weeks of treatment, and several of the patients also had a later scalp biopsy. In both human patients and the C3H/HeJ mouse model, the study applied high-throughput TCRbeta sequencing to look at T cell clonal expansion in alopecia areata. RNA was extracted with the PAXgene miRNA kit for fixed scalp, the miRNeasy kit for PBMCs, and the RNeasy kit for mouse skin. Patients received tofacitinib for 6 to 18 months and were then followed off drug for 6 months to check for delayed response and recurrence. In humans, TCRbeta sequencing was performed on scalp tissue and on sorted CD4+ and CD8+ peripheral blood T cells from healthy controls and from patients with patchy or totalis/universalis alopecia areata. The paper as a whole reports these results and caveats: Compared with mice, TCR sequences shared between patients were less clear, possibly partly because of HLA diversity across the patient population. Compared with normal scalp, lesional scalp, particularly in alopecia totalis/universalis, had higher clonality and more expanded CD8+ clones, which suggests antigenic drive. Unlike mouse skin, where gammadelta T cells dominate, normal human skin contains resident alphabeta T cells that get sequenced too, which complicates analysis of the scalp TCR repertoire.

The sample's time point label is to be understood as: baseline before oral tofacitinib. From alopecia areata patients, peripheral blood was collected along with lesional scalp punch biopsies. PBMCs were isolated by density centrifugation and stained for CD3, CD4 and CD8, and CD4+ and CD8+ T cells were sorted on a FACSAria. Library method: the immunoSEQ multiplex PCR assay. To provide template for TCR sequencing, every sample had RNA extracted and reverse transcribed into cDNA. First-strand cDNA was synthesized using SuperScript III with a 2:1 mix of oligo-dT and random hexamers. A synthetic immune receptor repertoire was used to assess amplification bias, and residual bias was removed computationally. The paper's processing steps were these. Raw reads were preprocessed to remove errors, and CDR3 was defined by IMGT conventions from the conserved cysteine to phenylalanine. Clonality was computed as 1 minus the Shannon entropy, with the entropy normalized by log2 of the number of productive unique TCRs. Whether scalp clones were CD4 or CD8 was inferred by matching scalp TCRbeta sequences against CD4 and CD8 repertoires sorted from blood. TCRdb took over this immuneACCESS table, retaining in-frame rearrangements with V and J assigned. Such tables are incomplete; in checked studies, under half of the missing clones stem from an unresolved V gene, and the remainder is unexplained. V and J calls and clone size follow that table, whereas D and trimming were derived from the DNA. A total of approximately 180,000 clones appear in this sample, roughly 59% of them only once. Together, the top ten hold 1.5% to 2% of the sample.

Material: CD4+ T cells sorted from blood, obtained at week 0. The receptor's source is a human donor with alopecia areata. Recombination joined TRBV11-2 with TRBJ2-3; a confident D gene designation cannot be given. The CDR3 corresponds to CASTPGGYTDTQYF. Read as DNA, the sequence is TGTGCCAGCACCCCAGGCGGATACACAGATACGCAGTATTTT.